A single T cell receptor (beta chain) is shown here with its context. Additional DNA sequences in this sample encode the identical CDR3. The V gene's germline CDR1 is MNHEY and CDR2 SVGAGI. Between the trimmed V and J ends, which lost 0 bases and 2 bases, there was a span of 7 bases. The CDR3 is 15 amino acids. These data are taken from a study of blood T cell repertoires in COVID-19. Profiling relied on immunoSEQ multiplex PCR, and the TCRdb table lists in-frame clones only, not all of them. The sample consists of 180,000 or so clones, about 85% of them appearing once. The genes are TRBV6-5 and TRBJ2-2; D perhaps matches TRBD2 (5 bases). This clonotype originated in a woman in her fifties or sixties with acute or convalescent COVID-19. The sample comprised peripheral blood. The CDR3 DNA is TGTGCCAGCAGTTACTCCCGGGGTAACACCGGGGAGCTGTTTTTT. Translation: CASSYSRGNTGELFF.